This TCR beta chain comes out of a study of blood T cells in healthy people across ages. Through a sample-barcoded 5' primer and a J-beta primer mix, a second PCR was run for roughly 6 to 11 cycles. Each TCR beta cDNA got a 12-nucleotide random molecular identifier. TCRdb re-called the 5' RACE reads through MiXCR, storing one row per CDR3 protein. The data show hundreds of thousands of distinct CDR3 sequences, over 40% seen once. Per sample, a minimum of 6.5 million PBMCs were isolated. The V end was cut by 5 bases, the J end by 2 bases, with 9 bases between. This CDR3 contains 12 residues. Germline loops: CDR1 DFQATT, CDR2 SNEGSKA (reference sequence).

This receptor was identified in a woman of 80 years or more in good health. The sample consisted of blood. The chain couples TRBV20-1 to TRBJ1-2; D perhaps matches TRBD1 (5 bases). CDR3 bases: TGCAGTGCTGGCGAGGGGAACTATGGCTACACCTTC. Amino acid sequence: CSAGEGNYGYTF.